What follows are 23 T cell receptor beta chains derived from one specimen sequenced in a study of patients and donors after allogeneic stem cell transplantation. TCRdb fed the RT-PCR reads into MiXCR, producing one record per CDR3 protein. The sample yields 400,000 to 500,000 distinct CDR3 sequences, 16% seen once. Sample: blood, either unsorted or a sorted T cell fraction (not recorded which). Every receptor here comes from a human donor who was either an allogeneic HSCT recipient or a stem cell or donor lymphocyte infusion donor (not recorded which). It is not recorded whose cells these are; they may come from a transplant donor.

This clonotype was observed a few times. This chain joins TRBV5-1 and TRBJ1-4; tentative D call: TRBD1 (5 bases). Germline-derived CDR1 and CDR2 are SGHRS and YFSETQ. The germline V and J ends were trimmed by 4 bases and 7 bases, with 17 bases remaining between them. The CDR3 has 15 residues. CDR3 sequence: CASSADSFRGEKLFF. The CDR3 DNA sequence: TGCGCCAGCAGCGCTGACAGTTTTCGTGGTGAAAAACTGTTTTTT.

J is TRBJ2-2 and V is TRBV7-6; D is ambiguous. In germline, CDR1 is SGHVS, CDR2 FNYEAQ. With 1 base removed from V and 9 bases from J, the gap between germline ends came to 3 bases. CDR3 length equals 11 residues. In DNA, the CDR3 is TGTGCCAGCAGCTTAGACTGGGAGCTGTTTTTT. It yields the protein CASSLDWELFF.

A few counts support this clonotype. The chain is built from TRBV20-1 and TRBJ2-5; D possibly corresponds to TRBD1 (6 bases). Germline V gene sequence: CDR1 DFQATT, CDR2 SNEGSKA (reference sequence). CDR3 length: 16 residues. Between the trimmed V and J ends, which lost 0 bases and 1 base, there was a span of 15 bases. The chain's CDR3 is CSARDLFRGGQETQYF. In nucleotides, the CDR3 is TGCAGTGCTAGAGATCTGTTCAGGGGTGGCCAAGAGACCCAGTACTTC.

This clonotype was counted ten times or more. This chain links TRBV5-1 with TRBJ2-2; no firm D call. Germline assignment: CDR1 SGHRS and CDR2 YFSETQ. This CDR3 region has 15 residues. V was trimmed by 3 bases and J by 4 bases, leaving 13 bases between them. This chain's CDR3 is CASSYAQASTGELFF. CDR3 coding DNA: TGCGCCAGCAGCTACGCCCAGGCTAGCACCGGGGAGCTGTTTTTT.

This clonotype was recorded at least ten times. The chain employs TRBV7-2 and TRBJ2-1; a weak D match, TRBD2 (5 bases). V was shortened by 5 bases and J by 9 bases, with 14 bases between the two germline ends. CDR3 length: 13 residues. Per the germline V gene, CDR1 is SGHTA and CDR2 is FQGNSA. This CDR3 is CASSPAGVGEQFF. The CDR3 DNA sequence: TGTGCCAGCAGCCCAGCCGGGGTGGGTGAGCAGTTCTTC.

A few counts support this clonotype. V and J are TRBV20-1 and TRBJ2-2, with TRBD2 identical over 11 bases. Germline CDR1 and CDR2: DFQATT and SNEGSKA (reference sequence). The CDR3 extends over 15 amino acids. The CDR3 is CNPTSGETNTGELFF. CDR3 coding DNA: TGCAACCCGACTAGCGGGGAAACGAACACCGGGGAGCTGTTTTTT.

This clonotype was detected ten times or more. This rearrangement joins TRBV7-3 to TRBJ2-3, with a possible D match to TRBD2 (5 bases). V was pared by 0 bases and J by 0 bases, with 10 bases between. The CDR3 extends over 16 amino acids. Germline loops: CDR1 SGHTA, CDR2 FQGTGA. CDR3 residues: CASSLTSSGSTDTQYF. CDR3 DNA sequence: TGTGCCAGCAGCTTAACGTCGAGCGGTAGCACAGATACGCAGTATTTT. Looking up the rest from reference TRBV7-3 and TRBJ2-3 gives the full variable domain: GAGVSQTPSNKVTEKGKYVELRCDPISGHTALYWYRQSLGQGPEFLIYFQGTGAADDSGLPNDRFFAVRPEGSVSTLKIQRTERGDSAVYLCASSLTSSGSTDTQYFGPGTRLTVL.

In its sample, this clonotype was seen a few times. The V call is TRBV12-3 or TRBV12-4, the J call TRBJ2-1; maybe TRBD2 (6 bases). The CDR3 runs 14 residues. V was shortened by 3 bases and J by 9 bases, with 15 bases between the two germline ends. The CDR3 is CASSLKTRGSEQFF. The CDR3 bases are TGTGCCAGCAGTTTGAAAACGCGGGGTAGTGAGCAGTTCTTC.

This sequence joins TRBV5-1 and TRBJ2-2, with D possibly TRBD2 on 5 matching bases. Trimming pared 3 bases from V and 2 bases from J, leaving 14 bases between. Germline V lookup: CDR1 SGHRS, CDR2 YFSETQ. This CDR3 spans 16 amino acids. The DNA of the CDR3 is TGCGCCAGCAGCTCCGGACTGCGAGATAACACCGGGGAGCTGTTTTTT. Amino acid sequence: CASSSGLRDNTGELFF.

V and J are TRBV2 and TRBJ2-7; no clear D. This CDR3 contains 13 residues. Germline assignment: CDR1 SNHLY and CDR2 FYNNEI. Trimming removed 7 bases at V and 0 bases at J, with 10 bases between. The CDR3 DNA reads TGTGCCAGCACTCTAGACATCTCCTACGAGCAGTACTTC. Residues: CASTLDISYEQYF.

The V gene is TRBV6-5, the J gene TRBJ1-2; the D gene is possibly TRBD1 (6 bases). Deletions cut 0 bases from V and 2 bases from J, with 10 bases between. From germline, CDR1 is MNHEY and CDR2 SVGAGI. This CDR3 comprises 15 residues. CDR3 nucleotides: TGTGCCAGCAGTTACTCGTCGGGGGCCAACTATGGCTACACCTTC. This sequence encodes CASSYSSGANYGYTF.

This chain's CDR3 is CASSRRSNTEAFF. The DNA of the CDR3 is TGTGCCAGCAGCCGCCGGTCGAACACTGAAGCTTTCTTT. The chain joins TRBV6-1 to TRBJ1-1; D unresolved. V was clipped by 6 bases and J by 1 base, with 9 bases between them. This CDR3 has 13 residues. Germline V gene sequence: CDR1 MNHNS, CDR2 SASEGT.

This clonotype was counted between two and nine times. The chain has TRBV6-5 and TRBJ2-7, with D maybe TRBD2 (6 bases). Trimming pared 0 bases from V and 3 bases from J, leaving 12 bases between. Germline values: CDR1 MNHEY, CDR2 SVGAGI. This CDR3 is 15 amino acids long. CDR3 sequence (DNA): TGTGCCAGCAGTTACTCTCCGGGCGGGAACTACGAGCAGTACTTC. It is translated as CASSYSPGGNYEQYF.

This chain links TRBV19 with TRBJ2-7; D gene ambiguous. CDR1 and CDR2 (germline): LNHDA, SQIVND (reference sequence). Between the trimmed V and J ends, which lost 3 bases and 6 bases, there was a span of 12 bases. This CDR3 has 13 amino acids. CDR3 bases: TGTGCCAGTAGTATCAGAGACCCTCTCGAGCAGTACTTC. Its translation is CASSIRDPLEQYF.

This chain joins TRBV15 and TRBJ2-1; TRBD1 might be the D (6 bases). There are 13 residues in the CDR3. Trimming pared 6 bases from V and 4 bases from J, leaving 10 bases between. Germline assignment: CDR1 LNHNV and CDR2 YYDKDF (reference sequence). The CDR3 DNA reads as TGTGCCACCAGACAGGGTGGTTACAATGAGCAGTTCTTC. Amino acids: CATRQGGYNEQFF.

CDR3 sequence reads: CASSMWDRLNEQFF. CDR3 sequence (DNA): TGTGCCAGTAGCATGTGGGACAGGTTGAATGAGCAGTTCTTC. The chain employs TRBV2 and TRBJ2-1; 8 bases match TRBD1. Germline CDR1 is SNHLY and CDR2 is FYNNEI. There are 14 residues in the CDR3. V dropped 9 bases and J dropped 7; count of bases not matched to a gene: 11.

Details on this clonotype: An end of the junction differs from the germline gene, which may be a read error. V gene TRBV6-1 combines with J gene TRBJ1-3; D remains ambiguous. This CDR3 spans 15 amino acids. Germline V gene data show CDR1 as MNHNS and CDR2 as SASEGT. The CDR3 spells CASSTGRISGNIIYF. Written as DNA, the CDR3 is TGTGCCAGCAGCACTGGACGGATCTCTGGAAACATCATATATTTT.

V is TRBV15 and J is TRBJ2-5; no firm D call. Between the trimmed V and J ends, which lost 5 bases and 1 base, there was a span of 14 bases. Germline CDR1 reads LNHNV; CDR2 reads YYDKDF (reference sequence). CDR3 length: 15 residues. CDR3 in DNA: TGTGCCACCAGCGAGGCGCGCTCGTTCCAAGAGACCCAGTACTTC. Translating it yields CATSEARSFQETQYF.

V usage is TRBV15 and J usage is TRBJ1-5, with D possibly being TRBD1 (5 bases). CDR1 LNHNV and CDR2 YYDKDF come from the germline V gene (reference sequence). This CDR3 has 18 residues. Trimming removed 3 bases from V and 2 bases from J, with 20 bases in between. The DNA of the CDR3 is TGTGCCACCAGCAGCCATTGGGGGTCCCCCCCGGGCAATCAGCCCCAGCATTTT. Its translation is CATSSHWGSPPGNQPQHF.

This chain joins TRBV20-1 and TRBJ2-3; no clear D gene. The CDR3 covers 11 residues. Trimming removed 7 bases at V and 5 bases at J, with 10 bases between. From germline, CDR1 is DFQATT and CDR2 SNEGSKA (reference sequence). The CDR3 bases are TGCAGTGGCACCTATGGAGATACGCAGTATTTT. Its translation is CSGTYGDTQYF.

The chain couples TRBV12-5 to TRBJ1-2; D is ambiguous. The CDR3 spans 8 residues. Looked up from germline, CDR1 is LGHNT and CDR2 is FRNRAP. Trimming stripped 2 bases from V and 12 bases from J, with 1 base between. The CDR3 DNA reads as TGTGCTAGTGGTTTGCACACCTTC. It translates to CASGLHTF.

V is TRBV24-1 and J is TRBJ1-5, with D possibly matching TRBD1 (5 bases). Per germline, CDR1 KGHDR and CDR2 SFDVKD. The germline V and J ends were trimmed by 7 bases and 0 bases, with 15 bases remaining between them. The CDR3 has 16 amino acids. CDR3 sequence reads: CATSPKGPFSNQPQHF. CDR3 in DNA: TGTGCCACCAGCCCTAAGGGACCGTTTAGCAATCAGCCCCAGCATTTT.

This clonotype was seen more than once but under ten times. CDR3 protein: CSIGGGNTGELFF. The CDR3 DNA reads TGCAGCATTGGGGGGGGGAACACCGGGGAGCTGTTTTTT. The chain is built from TRBV29-1 and TRBJ2-2, with 7 bases that match TRBD2. Germline values: CDR1 SQVTM, CDR2 ANQGSEA. The CDR3 is 13 amino acids. Germline trimming cut 8 bases from V and 1 base from J; bases unmatched to any gene: 4.